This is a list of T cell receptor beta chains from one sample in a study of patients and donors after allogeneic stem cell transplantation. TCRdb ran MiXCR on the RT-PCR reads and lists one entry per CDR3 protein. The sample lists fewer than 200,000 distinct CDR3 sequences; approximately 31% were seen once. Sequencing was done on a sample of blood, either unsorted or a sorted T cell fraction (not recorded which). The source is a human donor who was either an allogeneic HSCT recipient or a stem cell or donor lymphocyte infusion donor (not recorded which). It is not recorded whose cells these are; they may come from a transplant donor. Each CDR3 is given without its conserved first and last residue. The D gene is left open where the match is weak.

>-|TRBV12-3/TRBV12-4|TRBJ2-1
ASSLGVASNEQF
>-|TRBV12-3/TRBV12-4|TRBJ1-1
ASSPGLMNTEAF
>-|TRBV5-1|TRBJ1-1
ASSLPGAEGDTEAF
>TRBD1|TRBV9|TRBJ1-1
ASSAFSGQGGTEAF
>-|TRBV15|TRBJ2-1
ATDPGVLNNEQF
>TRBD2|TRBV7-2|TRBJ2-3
ASSLARLAGASTDTQY
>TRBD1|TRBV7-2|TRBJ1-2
ASSSGTGDGYT
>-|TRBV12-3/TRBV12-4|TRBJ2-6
ASSLPTGIPGANVLT
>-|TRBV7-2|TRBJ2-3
ASSLEVSRRTDTQY
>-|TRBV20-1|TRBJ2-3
SARAVGTDTQY
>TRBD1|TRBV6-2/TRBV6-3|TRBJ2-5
ASRLLPGQGTETQY
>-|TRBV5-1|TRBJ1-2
ASRVDYYGYT
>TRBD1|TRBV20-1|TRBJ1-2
SARGQGSDYGYT
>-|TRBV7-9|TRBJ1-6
ASSDGGFSPLH
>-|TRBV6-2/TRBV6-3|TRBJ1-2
ASSYGGGAYGYT
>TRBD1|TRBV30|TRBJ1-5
AWSQGAQPQQ
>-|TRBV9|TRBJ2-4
ASSGPGIAKNIQY
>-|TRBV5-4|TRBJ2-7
ASSLGVGPYEQY
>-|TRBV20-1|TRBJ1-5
SARTDLGSNQPQH
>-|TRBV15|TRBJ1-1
ATSRERGLNTEAF
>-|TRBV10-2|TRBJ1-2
ASSELTYGYT
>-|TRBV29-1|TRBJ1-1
SVVRGTEAF
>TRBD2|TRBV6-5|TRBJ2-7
ASSYYSGEYEQY
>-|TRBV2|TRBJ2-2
ASSEKPGSHTGELF
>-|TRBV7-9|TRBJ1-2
ASSSGARGYT
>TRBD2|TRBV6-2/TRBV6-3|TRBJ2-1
ASSLSGRVRGYNEQF
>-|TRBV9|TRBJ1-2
ASSGVNYGYT
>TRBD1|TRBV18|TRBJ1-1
ASSPLTGAMNTEAF
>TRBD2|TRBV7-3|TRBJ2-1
ASSFSGSDYNEQF
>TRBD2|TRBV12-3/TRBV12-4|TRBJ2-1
ASSSGLAGQF
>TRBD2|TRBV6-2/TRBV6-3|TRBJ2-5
ASSYSKFRLAGETQY
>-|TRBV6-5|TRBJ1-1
ASSYLSGTPNTEAF
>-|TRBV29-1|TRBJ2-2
SVQRYRGGTGELF
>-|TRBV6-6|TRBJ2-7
ASSYGGDYEQY
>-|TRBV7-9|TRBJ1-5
ASSLDGRSNQPQH
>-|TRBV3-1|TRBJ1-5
ASSVDWDQPQH
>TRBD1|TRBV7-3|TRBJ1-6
ASSQGQATNSPLH
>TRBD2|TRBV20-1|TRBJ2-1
SLCREGDYEQF
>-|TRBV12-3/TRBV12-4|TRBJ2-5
ASSFPPGETQY
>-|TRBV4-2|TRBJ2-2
ASSQEISQINSGELF
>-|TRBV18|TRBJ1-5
ASSPPGRNQPQH
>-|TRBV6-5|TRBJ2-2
ASRTAAHPGELF
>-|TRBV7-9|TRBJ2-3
ASSRSDTQY
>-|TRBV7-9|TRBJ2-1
ASSLVGGNAYNEQF
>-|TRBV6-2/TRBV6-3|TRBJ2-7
ASSYGREFSYEQY
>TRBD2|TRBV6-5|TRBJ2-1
ASGPFPTSGYNEQF
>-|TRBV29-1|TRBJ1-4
SVEEATIGVPNEKLF
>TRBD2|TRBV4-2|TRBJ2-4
ASSQGWEGLPKNIQY
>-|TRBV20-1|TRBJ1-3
SARVADRGNTIY